This entry concerns a single T cell receptor (beta chain). This sample was taken from a study of blood T cell repertoires in COVID-19. For the study at large: Samples of COVID-19 (acute and convalescent) were obtained from the United States, Italy and Spain. PBMCs, B-cell-depleted T cells, or T cells were the source of the cDNA or gDNA that made up the material.

The CDR3 sequence is 19 residues long. V shed 2 bases and J shed 0 bases, with 20 bases lying between them. Germline lookup yields CDR1 KGHDR and CDR2 SFDVKD. In the original processing: The assay estimated nucleated cells by amplifying reference gene primers. Profiled with immunoSEQ multiplex PCR; TCRdb holds only in-frame clones, not every one. V and J calls and clone size come straight from that table; D and trimming were deduced from the DNA. The sample yields about 53,000 clones, approximately 91% seen once. The chain couples TRBV24-1 to TRBJ2-3, with D hard to call. This sequence was found in a human donor in a cohort sampled during active COVID-19. Sequenced: peripheral blood. The CDR3 reads CATSDSPYFFSKSTDTQYF. CDR3 sequence (DNA): TGTGCCACCAGTGATTCGCCCTACTTTTTTTCAAAAAGCACAGATACGCAGTATTTT.